One and the same sample provided the 29 T cell receptor gamma chains below, sequenced in a study of gammadelta T cells in human blood. TCRdb made new clone calls on the RT-PCR reads using CATT. In the table there are 350 to 450 gamma-chain clones, 4% to 5.5% of which are singletons. The material sequenced was non-Vgamma9Vdelta2 gamma-delta T cells from infant blood. The source is a human donor.

This clone ranks as large. The chain recombines TRGV8 with TRGJ1 or TRGJ2. This CDR3 region has 11 residues. Trimming at V came to 3 bases and at J to 6 bases, leaving 2 bases not matched to a gene. CDR1 is VENAVY and CDR2 is YDSYNSRV in the germline V gene. The CDR3 DNA reads TGTGCCACCTGGGATTGTTATAAGAAACTCTTT. It codes for CATWDCYKKLF.

By its share, this clone is large (0.1 to 1%). The V and J genes are TRGV5 and TRGJ1 or TRGJ2. The CDR3 sequence is 12 residues long. Trimming removed 1 base from V and 12 bases from J; junction bases left unmatched: 9. Looked up from germline, CDR1 is VINAFY and CDR2 is YDVSNSKD. CDR3 in DNA: TGTGCCACCTGGGACAGACTGCTTAGGAAACTCTTT. The encoded protein is CATWDRLLRKLF.

This clone showed up just a few times. The protein recorded in TCRdb matches a much larger clone and deviates from this DNA's translation at residue 2, suggesting a read error; the protein here is obtained by translating the DNA. J is TRGJP2 and V is TRGV11. TRGV11 is noted as an ORF with a role that remains uncertain. CDR3 length: 17 residues. The CDR3 region has the DNA TGTACCTGCTGGATCCCTACTCCATATAGTAGTGATTGGATCAAGACGTTT. Amino acids: CTCWIPTPYSSDWIKTF.

By proportion, this clone is large (0.1 to 1%). The same CDR3 is also encoded by other DNA sequences in this sample. The chain links TRGV4 to TRGJ1 or TRGJ2. V lost 0 bases, J lost 2 bases, and 7 bases stayed unmatched. CDR1 is EGSTGY, CDR2 YDSYTSSV, per germline. This CDR3 contains 15 residues. CDR3 in DNA: TGTGCCACCTGGGATGGGCCCTTGGATTATTATAAGAAACTCTTT. Residues: CATWDGPLDYYKKLF.

The rearrangement uses TRGV4 and TRGJ1 or TRGJ2. There are 16 residues in the CDR3. Per the germline V gene, CDR1 is EGSTGY and CDR2 is YDSYTSSV. With 4 bases clipped from V and 0 bases from J, the junction kept 12 bases outside the gene matches. The CDR3 bases are TGTGCCACCTGGGAGTACTCTTATACGAATTATTATAAGAAACTCTTT. Protein product: CATWEYSYTNYYKKLF.

By sample share, this clone is large. V usage is TRGV9 and J usage is TRGJ1 or TRGJ2. The length of the CDR3 is 15 residues. V lost 2 bases, J lost 2 bases, and 9 bases stayed unmatched. Germline V gene sequence: CDR1 GITISATS, CDR2 ISYDGTV (reference sequence). CDR3 in amino acids: CALWEAKGDYYKKLF. The CDR3 DNA is TGTGCCTTGTGGGAGGCCAAGGGGGATTATTATAAGAAACTCTTT.

This clone is large (0.1 to 1%) by share. The chain joins TRGV2 to TRGJ1 or TRGJ2. Germline values: CDR1 EGSNGY, CDR2 YDSYNSKV. V lost 0 bases, J lost 5 bases, and 4 bases stayed unmatched. This CDR3 has 13 residues. The CDR3 region is CATWDGPDYKKLF. The CDR3 DNA reads as TGTGCCACCTGGGACGGGCCTGATTATAAGAAACTCTTT.

This clone was counted between two and nine times. TCRdb's entry gives the protein of a much larger clone, which mismatches this DNA's translation at residue 3, likely from a read error; the protein reported here is translated from the DNA. This chain uses TRGV3 with TRGJP2. Germline CDR1 VTNTFY, CDR2 YDVSTARD (reference sequence). This CDR3 is built from 16 residues. CDR3 nucleotide sequence: TGTGCCATCTGGGACACGGGGTGGGATAGTGATTGGATCAAGACGTTT. It is translated as CAIWDTGWDSDWIKTF.

This clone qualifies as large (0.1 to 1%). This chain links TRGV4 with TRGJ1 or TRGJ2. The CDR3 runs to 14 residues. With V trimmed by 0 bases and J by 3 bases, 5 bases remained unmatched. Germline assignment: CDR1 EGSTGY and CDR2 YDSYTSSV. CDR3 sequence (DNA): TGTGCCACCTGGGATGGGTTTGGTTATTATAAGAAACTCTTT. This sequence encodes CATWDGFGYYKKLF.

With respect to this clone: The TCRdb record carries a much larger clone's protein, which differs from this DNA's translation at residue 10; a read error is the likely cause, and the protein listed here is the DNA translation. The gene calls are TRGV8 and TRGJP2. CDR1 is VENAVY and CDR2 is YDSYNSRV in the germline V gene. This CDR3 region has 13 residues. The DNA for the CDR3 is TGTGCCACCTGGGATGATGGTGATTGGTTCAAGACGTTT. Translated: CATWDDGDWFKTF.

This clone qualifies as large. V usage is TRGV2 and J usage is TRGJ1 or TRGJ2. The CDR3 is 14 amino acids. Germline CDR1 reads EGSNGY; CDR2 reads YDSYNSKV. V trimming: 0 bases; J trimming: 7 bases; junction bases outside the gene matches: 9. The CDR3 here is CATWDGRPGYKKLF. The CDR3 DNA follows: TGTGCCACCTGGGACGGGCGACCAGGCTATAAGAAACTCTTT.

This clone is medium-sized (0.01 to 0.1%) within its sample. The chain carries TRGV10 and TRGJ1 or TRGJ2. TRGV10 is known as an ORF, though its function is uncertain. The CDR3 covers 13 residues. V lost 8 bases and J lost 0; bases outside the gene matches: 5. Written as DNA, the CDR3 is TGTGCTGCGTGGGGTCGGAATTATTATAAGAAACTCTTT. Residues: CAAWGRNYYKKLF.

This clone is deemed large. The rearrangement links TRGV10 to TRGJP2. TRGV10 is treated as an ORF (open reading frame) with a function not yet certain. The CDR3 is 18 amino acids. V was pared by 8 bases and J by 3 bases, with 19 bases of the junction left unmatched. The CDR3 spells CAAWDYPWLWGSDWIKTF. CDR3 sequence (DNA): TGTGCTGCGTGGGATTATCCTTGGTTGTGGGGTAGTGATTGGATCAAGACGTTT.

This clone is large by share. V is TRGV4 and J is TRGJ1 or TRGJ2. The CDR3 totals 11 residues. Trimming at V came to 0 bases and at J to 10 bases, leaving 3 bases not matched to a gene. In germline, CDR1 is EGSTGY, CDR2 YDSYTSSV. The DNA of the CDR3 is TGTGCCACCTGGGATGGGCCGAAGAAACTCTTT. Protein: CATWDGPKKLF.

Sample share makes this clone large. The chain uses TRGV9 and TRGJ1 or TRGJ2. CDR3 length: 14 amino acids. The J segment lost 5 bases and the V segment lost 3 bases, leaving 10 bases of the junction unmatched. CDR1 is GITISATS and CDR2 is ISYDGTV in the germline V gene (reference sequence). As DNA, the CDR3 is TGTGCCTTGTGGGAGTGGGGGCCTAATTATAAGAAACTCTTT. This codes for CALWEWGPNYKKLF.

By proportion, this clone is large. The chain carries TRGV8 and TRGJ1 or TRGJ2. Germline V gene sequence: CDR1 VENAVY, CDR2 YDSYNSRV. The CDR3 length is 12 residues. The trim removed 1 base at V and 3 bases at J, leaving 0 bases unmatched. As DNA, the CDR3 is TGTGCCACCTGGGATAGTTATTATAAGAAACTCTTT. It specifies CATWDSYYKKLF.

By frequency in the sample, this clone is medium-sized (0.01 to 0.1%). This chain connects TRGV2 to TRGJP2. The CDR3 totals 12 residues. The V and J ends lost 6 bases and 2 bases, in that order; junction bases with no gene match: 0. Germline V CDR1 and CDR2: EGSNGY, YDSYNSKV. The DNA of the CDR3 is TGTGCCACCTGGAGTAGTGATTGGATCAAGACGTTT. Its translation: CATWSSDWIKTF.

This clone turned up a few times. This likely reflects a read error, since a far larger clone is one base away. The rearrangement uses TRGV2 and TRGJ1 or TRGJ2. Germline CDR1 EGSNGY, CDR2 YDSYNSKV. This CDR3 contains 14 residues. In DNA form, the CDR3 reads TGTGCCACCTGGGACGGGGCGAGTTATTATGAGAAACTCTTT. Protein product: CATWDGASYYEKLF.

This clone is medium-sized by share. The chain couples TRGV3 to TRGJP2. Trimming removed 3 bases from V and 3 bases from J; junction bases left unmatched: 10. The CDR3 has 16 residues. Germline CDR1 and CDR2: VTNTFY and YDVSTARD (reference sequence). CDR3 DNA: TGTGCCACCTGGGACCCTACGACGGGTAGTGATTGGATCAAGACGTTT. This codes for CATWDPTTGSDWIKTF.

Judged by abundance, this clone is hyperexpanded (1% or more). V usage is TRGV2 and J usage is TRGJP1. Germline V CDR1 and CDR2: EGSNGY, YDSYNSKV. The CDR3 length is 13 residues. With V trimmed by 6 bases and J by 4 bases, 5 bases remained unmatched. For the CDR3, the DNA is TGTGCCACCTGGCTTTACACTGGTTGGTTCAAGATATTT. As protein: CATWLYTGWFKIF.

Within the sample, this clone is large. The chain combines TRGV8 with TRGJP1. The V and J ends lost 1 base and 10 bases, in that order; junction bases with no gene match: 0. The CDR3 has 11 amino acids. Germline CDR1 VENAVY, CDR2 YDSYNSRV. The CDR3 region is CATWDSWFKIF. CDR3 DNA: TGTGCCACCTGGGATAGTTGGTTCAAGATATTT.

Comment on this clone: The protein TCRdb lists belongs to a much larger clone and differs from this DNA's translation at residue 9, which points to a read error; the protein shown is made from the DNA. The chain has TRGV5 and TRGJ1 or TRGJ2. Germline V CDR1 and CDR2: VINAFY, YDVSNSKD. The CDR3 loop spans 11 amino acids. CDR3 bases: TGTGCCACCTGGCATTATTATAAGATACTCTTT. This gives the protein CATWHYYKILF.

This clone was observed a handful of times. The rearrangement links TRGV9 to TRGJP. Germline CDR1 reads GITISATS; CDR2 reads ISYDGTV (reference sequence). Germline trimming cut 0 bases from V and 7 bases from J; bases unmatched to any gene: 6. The CDR3 spans 17 residues. The CDR3 here is CALWEVHVELGKKIKVF. The DNA of the CDR3 is TGTGCCTTGTGGGAGGTGCACGTGGAGTTGGGCAAAAAAATCAAGGTATTT.

In the case of this clone: TCRdb has a much larger clone's protein, which differs at residue 7 from the translation of this DNA, likely because of a read error; what is shown is the protein translated from the DNA. The V gene is TRGV11, the J gene TRGJP2. TRGV11 carries the ORF label, with uncertain function. The CDR3 extends over 17 amino acids. V dropped 7 bases and J dropped 0; count of bases not matched to a gene: 11. CDR3 residues: CACWIPIPYSSDWIKTF. DNA of the CDR3: TGTGCCTGCTGGATCCCTATTCCATATAGTAGTGATTGGATCAAGACGTTT.

Notes on this clone: This DNA's translation and the protein TCRdb lists, from a much larger clone, do not match at residue 4, likely due to a read error; the protein shown is translated from the DNA. The rearrangement links TRGV2 to TRGJ1 or TRGJ2. There are 13 residues in the CDR3. Germline V lookup: CDR1 EGSNGY, CDR2 YDSYNSKV. The CDR3 bases are TGTGCCACCCGGGACGGGCCTGATTATAAGAAACTCTTT. This gives the protein CATRDGPDYKKLF.

A remark on this clone: TCRdb's protein, taken from a much larger clone, differs from this DNA's translation at residue 2, likely owing to a read error; the protein displayed comes from the DNA. The rearrangement links TRGV5 to TRGJ1 or TRGJ2. This CDR3 contains 14 residues. Per the germline V gene, CDR1 is VINAFY and CDR2 is YDVSNSKD. Written as DNA, the CDR3 is TGTACCACCTGGGACGGACGAAACTATTATAAGAAACTCTTT. It yields the protein CTTWDGRNYYKKLF.

In this sample, this clone is large. The J gene is TRGJP1, the V gene TRGV2. The CDR3 has 13 residues. Unmatched junction bases numbered 4, after V lost 5 bases and J lost 4 bases. CDR1 and CDR2 (germline): EGSNGY, YDSYNSKV. The CDR3 region has the DNA TGTGCCACCTGGGTCTTCACTGGTTGGTTCAAGATATTT. Translation: CATWVFTGWFKIF.

This clone is large (0.1 to 1%) within its sample. The chain is built from TRGV2 and TRGJ1 or TRGJ2. This CDR3 comprises 14 residues. Germline CDR1 reads EGSNGY; CDR2 reads YDSYNSKV. V was clipped by 1 base and J by 6 bases; unmatched bases: 9. The CDR3: CATWDGQGCYKKLF. CDR3 nucleotides: TGTGCCACCTGGGACGGTCAGGGGTGTTATAAGAAACTCTTT.

Worth noting for this clone: The mismatch at residue 5 between this DNA's translation and the TCRdb protein of a much larger clone likely reflects a read error; the protein shown is translated from the DNA. The chain joins TRGV5 to TRGJP1. The CDR3 contains 13 residues. V was clipped by 9 bases and J by 4 bases; unmatched bases: 8. Germline CDR1 and CDR2: VINAFY and YDVSNSKD. This CDR3 is CATIRGTGWFKIF. The DNA of the CDR3 is TGTGCCACCATCAGAGGCACTGGTTGGTTCAAGATATTT.